The 24 T cell receptor beta chains given below trace back to one sample, sequenced in a study of spatial heterogeneity in lung cancer. Time point indicated: blood at routine non-recurrence follow-up after resection. One entry per CDR3 protein results from TCRdb running MiXCR on the 5' RACE reads. The top ten hold more than 1.5% of the sample, which has 60,000 to 85,000 distinct CDR3 sequences, over 7% seen once. The sequencing here drew on PBMCs, taken at follow-up. The source of these receptors is a female donor with early-stage non-small cell lung cancer.

The sample holds many counts of this clonotype. V and J are TRBV5-5 and TRBJ1-1, with 8 bases lining up with TRBD1. Losses at the gene ends were 3 bases for V and 0 bases for J; bases not matched to a gene: 1. The CDR3 length is 14 residues. Looked up from germline, CDR1 is SGHKS and CDR2 is YYEKEE (reference sequence). The CDR3 region has the DNA TGTGCCAGCAGCTGGACAGGGATGAACACTGAAGCTTTCTTT. Translation: CASSWTGMNTEAFF.

There are a few counts of this clonotype. V and J are TRBV28 and TRBJ2-2; D might be TRBD2 (6 bases). Germline CDR1 and CDR2: MDHEN and SYDVKM. The CDR3 has 16 residues. The V and J ends lost 3 bases and 0 bases respectively, with 11 bases between them. The CDR3 DNA sequence: TGTGCCAGCAGTTTTTCGGGAGCCCCGAACACCGGGGAGCTGTTTTTT. It encodes CASSFSGAPNTGELFF.

As regards this clonotype: A read error may explain this, as a much larger clone is one base away. The chain employs TRBV5-1 and TRBJ1-1; D unclear. The germline CDR1 and CDR2 sequences are SGHRS and YFSETQ. V shed 0 bases and J shed 10 bases, with 7 bases lying between them. This CDR3 has 11 amino acids. The CDR3 protein is CASSLAEGAFF. DNA for the CDR3: TGCGCCAGCAGCTTGGCCGAAGGAGCTTTCTTT.

The CDR3 DNA reads TGCAGTGCTAGAGTTAGGACTAATGAAAAACTGTTTTTT. It yields the protein CSARVRTNEKLFF. V usage is TRBV20-1 and J usage is TRBJ1-4; D is ambiguous. Trimming pared 1 base from V and 2 bases from J, leaving 5 bases between. Germline CDR1 is DFQATT and CDR2 is SNEGSKA (reference sequence). The CDR3 spans 13 residues.

This clonotype was recorded many times. The chain links TRBV2 to TRBJ2-1, with D hard to call. The germline V gene encodes CDR1 SNHLY and CDR2 FYNNEI. The CDR3 runs 13 residues. Trimming left V 3 bases short and J 1 base short, with 4 bases between. The CDR3 coding sequence is TGTGCCAGCAGTGACATGTCCTACAATGAGCAGTTCTTC. As protein: CASSDMSYNEQFF.

The table lists this clonotype with a few counts. The chain has TRBV20-1 and TRBJ2-2; no clear D gene. Germline V gives CDR1 DFQATT, CDR2 SNEGSKA (reference sequence). The CDR3 consists of 13 residues. The V end lost 6 bases, the J end lost 2 bases, and 10 bases lay between the germline ends. The CDR3 here is CSAPTTNTGELFF. DNA for the CDR3: TGCAGTGCACCAACTACAAACACCGGGGAGCTGTTTTTT.

The V call is TRBV7-8, the J call TRBJ1-3, with D possibly being TRBD1 (5 bases). CDR3 size: 15 residues. The V gene lost 3 bases and the J gene lost 1 base, with 10 bases spanning the gap. The V gene's germline CDR1 is SGHVS and CDR2 FQNEAQ. In DNA, the CDR3 is TGTGCCAGCAGCTTTCAGGGTTTATCTGGAAACACCATATATTTT. Translation gives CASSFQGLSGNTIYF.

This clonotype has only a few counts. V gene TRBV7-9 combines with J gene TRBJ2-1; unclear D gene. The CDR3 loop spans 14 amino acids. CDR1 SEHNR and CDR2 FQNEAQ come from the germline V gene (reference sequence). V lost 0 bases, J lost 15 bases, and 18 bases lay in between. CDR3 sequence reads: CASSLAGSQWDRFF. CDR3 nucleotides: TGTGCCAGCAGCTTAGCGGGATCTCAATGGGATCGGTTCTTC.

This clonotype was recorded a few times. J is TRBJ2-5 and V is TRBV5-1, with 11 nucleotides matching TRBD2. The CDR3 length is 15 residues. V trimming: 7 bases; J trimming: 7 bases; junction bases outside the gene matches: 12. CDR1 is SGHRS and CDR2 is YFSETQ in the germline V gene. The CDR3 is CASLGTSGKVWTQYF. The CDR3 DNA reads TGCGCCAGCTTGGGGACTAGCGGAAAGGTGTGGACCCAGTACTTC.

This clonotype was recorded many times. V gene TRBV5-1 combines with J gene TRBJ2-1; the D gene is possibly TRBD2 (5 bases). This CDR3 spans 15 amino acids. V was trimmed by 4 bases and J by 0 bases, leaving 11 bases between them. The germline gives CDR1 SGHRS, CDR2 YFSETQ. The CDR3 DNA sequence: TGCGCCAGCAGCCCAGGCGGGTACTCCTACAATGAGCAGTTCTTC. This translates into CASSPGGYSYNEQFF.

In this sample, this clonotype turned up a few times. This rearrangement joins TRBV11-2 to TRBJ2-5; 7 positions agree with TRBD1. The CDR3 is 13 amino acids. From germline, CDR1 is SGHAT and CDR2 FQNNGV. Unmatched junction bases numbered 3, after V lost 5 bases and J lost 3 bases. DNA of the CDR3: TGTGCCAGCAGCACAGGGGTTGAAGAGACCCAGTACTTC. Amino acids: CASSTGVEETQYF.

This clonotype was seen repeatedly, ten times or more. V gene TRBV7-9 combines with J gene TRBJ1-2; D might be TRBD1 (5 bases). Per the germline V gene, CDR1 is SEHNR and CDR2 is FQNEAQ (reference sequence). Trimming shortened V by 4 bases and J by 9 bases, and 18 bases separated the two germline ends. This CDR3 contains 14 residues. The CDR3 DNA reads as TGTGCCAGCAGCTCCCCTAGACAGTCGGAGAGCTACACCTTC. Translating gives CASSSPRQSESYTF.

The chain recombines TRBV20-1 with TRBJ2-7, with D perhaps matching TRBD1 (8 bases). Trimming took off 6 bases at V and 1 base at J, with 19 bases between the two ends. Germline V lookup: CDR1 DFQATT, CDR2 SNEGSKA (reference sequence). The length of the CDR3 is 15 residues. The CDR3: CSAAWTGRGSYEQYF. The CDR3 bases are TGCAGTGCCGCTTGGACAGGGCGGGGGTCCTACGAGCAGTACTTC.

This clonotype has a handful of counts. The gene calls are TRBV27 and TRBJ2-2; 8 bases match TRBD2. V dropped 6 bases and J dropped 6; count of bases not matched to a gene: 12. The V gene's germline CDR1 is MNHEY and CDR2 SMNVEV (reference sequence). This CDR3 has 16 amino acids. The CDR3 bases are TGTGCCAGCAGCCTACAAGGCGGGAGGTTTGCCGGGGAGCTGTTTTTT. Its protein is CASSLQGGRFAGELFF.

This clonotype was seen only a few times. The V gene is TRBV30, the J gene TRBJ1-5; D gene ambiguous. Germline V gives CDR1 GTSNPN, CDR2 SVGIG (reference sequence). V was cut by 3 bases and J by 4 bases, with 10 bases left in between. CDR3 size: 13 residues. This CDR3 reads CAWSQSLNQPQHF. As DNA, the CDR3 is TGTGCCTGGAGCCAATCTCTAAATCAGCCCCAGCATTTT. Looking up the rest from reference TRBV30 and TRBJ1-5 gives the full variable domain: SQTIHQWPATLVQPVGSPLSLECTVEGTSNPNLYWYRQAAGRGLQLLFYSVGIGQISSEVPQNLSASRPQDRQFILSSKKLLLSDSGFYLCAWSQSLNQPQHFGDGTRLSIL.

This clonotype has ten or more counts. The chain uses TRBV7-2 and TRBJ1-5, with D unclear. This CDR3 is 14 amino acids long. Trimming removed 3 bases from V and 0 bases from J, with 6 bases in between. The V gene's germline CDR1 is SGHTA and CDR2 FQGNSA. The CDR3 DNA reads as TGTGCCAGCAGCTTGGGGTTTAGCAATCAGCCCCAGCATTTT. Protein sequence: CASSLGFSNQPQHF.

V gene TRBV20-1 combines with J gene TRBJ1-1; possible D gene TRBD1, 6 bases. CDR3 length: 12 residues. Per the germline V gene, CDR1 is DFQATT and CDR2 is SNEGSKA (reference sequence). V lost 2 bases and J 6 bases, leaving 10 bases between the germline ends. This CDR3 reads CSARRDKPEAFF. For the CDR3, the DNA is TGCAGTGCTAGACGGGACAAACCTGAAGCTTTCTTT.

This clonotype was counted at least ten times. Written as DNA, the CDR3 is TGCGCCAGCAGTTCTGTCGGGGCAACTAATGAAAAACTGTTTTTT. Protein product: CASSSVGATNEKLFF. The J gene is TRBJ1-4, the V gene TRBV5-1; D gene unclear. V was trimmed by 5 bases and J by 0 bases, leaving 11 bases between them. Germline CDR1 reads SGHRS; CDR2 reads YFSETQ. The CDR3 covers 15 residues.

The rearrangement uses TRBV7-9 and TRBJ2-7, with 13 positions matching TRBD2. The junction had 4 bases not matched to a gene; V was cut back by 5 bases and J by 6 bases. CDR3 size: 14 residues. Germline lookup yields CDR1 SEHNR and CDR2 FQNEAQ (reference sequence). The CDR3 protein is CASSPGTSGAEQYF. The CDR3 nucleotides read TGTGCCAGCAGCCCCGGGACTAGCGGGGCCGAGCAGTACTTC.

The genes are TRBV12-3 or TRBV12-4 and TRBJ2-2, with unresolved D. V was cut by 3 bases and J by 1 base, with 9 bases left in between. There are 15 residues in the CDR3. CDR3 loop: CASSFSQRNTGELFF. CDR3 coding DNA: TGTGCCAGCAGTTTCTCGCAGAGGAACACCGGGGAGCTGTTTTTT.

In its sample, this clonotype was seen many times. The V call is TRBV5-1, the J call TRBJ2-7, with 11 nucleotides matching TRBD2. The CDR3 runs 14 residues. J was trimmed by 3 bases and V by 2 bases; bases with no gene match: 1. Germline lookup yields CDR1 SGHRS and CDR2 YFSETQ. The CDR3 reads CASSFGTSGYEQYF. The CDR3 DNA reads TGCGCCAGCAGCTTTGGGACTAGCGGCTACGAGCAGTACTTC.

The sample holds many counts of this clonotype. This CDR3 is CASSQGRRETQYF. DNA for the CDR3: TGTGCCAGCAGCCAAGGGAGGAGAGAGACCCAGTACTTC. The gene calls are TRBV14 and TRBJ2-5; TRBD2 might be the D (5 bases). The germline gives CDR1 SGHDN, CDR2 FVKESK. The CDR3 contains 13 residues. The V end was cut by 1 base, the J end by 4 bases, with 7 bases between.

This clonotype has more than one count but fewer than ten. CDR3 bases: TGTGCCAGCAGCTTATCCGGGACAGTTAAGGGGCAGTACTTC. It yields the protein CASSLSGTVKGQYF. V usage is TRBV11-1 and J usage is TRBJ2-7, with TRBD1 identical over 7 bases. CDR1 SGHAT and CDR2 FQDESV come from the germline V gene (reference sequence). The ends lost 2 bases at V and 9 bases at J; junction bases unmatched: 10. The CDR3 runs to 14 residues.

The table lists this clonotype with many counts. The rearrangement uses TRBV6-5 and TRBJ2-3; no clear D. Trimming took 7 bases from V and 6 from J, leaving 17 bases between them. The CDR3 is 14 amino acids. Germline lookup yields CDR1 MNHEY and CDR2 SVGAGI. In DNA, the CDR3 is TGTGCCAGCACTATGGACCCGACCTCCGATACGCAGTATTTT. Translated: CASTMDPTSDTQYF.